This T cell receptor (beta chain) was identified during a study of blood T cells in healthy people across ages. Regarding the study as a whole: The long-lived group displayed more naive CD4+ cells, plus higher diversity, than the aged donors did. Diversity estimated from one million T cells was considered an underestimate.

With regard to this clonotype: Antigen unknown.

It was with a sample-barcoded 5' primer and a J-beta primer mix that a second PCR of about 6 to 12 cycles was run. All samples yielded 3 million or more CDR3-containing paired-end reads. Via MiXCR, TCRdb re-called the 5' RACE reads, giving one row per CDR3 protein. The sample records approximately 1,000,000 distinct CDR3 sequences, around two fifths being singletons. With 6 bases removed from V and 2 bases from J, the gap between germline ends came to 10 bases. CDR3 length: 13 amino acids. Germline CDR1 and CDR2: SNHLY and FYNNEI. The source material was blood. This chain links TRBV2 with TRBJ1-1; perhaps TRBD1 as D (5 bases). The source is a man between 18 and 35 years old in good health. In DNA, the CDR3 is TGTGCCAGCAGGGGTGACAGTAACACTGAAGCTTTCTTT. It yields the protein CASRGDSNTEAFF.